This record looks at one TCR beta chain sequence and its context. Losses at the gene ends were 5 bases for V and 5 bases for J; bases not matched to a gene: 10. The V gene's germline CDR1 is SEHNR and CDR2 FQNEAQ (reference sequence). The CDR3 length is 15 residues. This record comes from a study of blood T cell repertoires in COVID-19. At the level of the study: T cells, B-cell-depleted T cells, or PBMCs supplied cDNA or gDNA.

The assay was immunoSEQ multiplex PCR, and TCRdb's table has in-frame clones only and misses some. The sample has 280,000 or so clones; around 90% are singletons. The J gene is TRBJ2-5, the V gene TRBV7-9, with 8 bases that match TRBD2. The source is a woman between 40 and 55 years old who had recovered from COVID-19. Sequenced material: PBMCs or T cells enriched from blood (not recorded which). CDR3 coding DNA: TGTGCCAGCAGCCCGGATGGAGGCGGGAGGGAGACCCAGTACTTC. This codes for CASSPDGGGRETQYF. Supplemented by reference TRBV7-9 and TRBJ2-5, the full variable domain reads DTGVSQNPRHKITKRGQNVTFRCDPISEHNRLYWYRQTLGQGPEFLTYFQNEAQLEKSRLLSDRFSAERPKGSFSTLEIQRTEQGDSAMYLCASSPDGGGRETQYFGPGTRLLVL.